A selection of T cell receptor beta chains follows, all from one sample in a study of shared clonotypes between healthy human individuals. Sequenced by immunoSEQ multiplex PCR; TCRdb stores in-frame clones only, minus some. This table holds about 700,000 clones, about 92% found once. Source material: naive CD8+ T cells sorted from blood. These receptors all stem from a man aged 25 to 40 in good health. Both conserved end residues are part of each CDR3. A D gene is named only where the DNA matches it firmly. Expanded clones get a size class; other rows say once, few or many, or leave the size out.

DNA | CDR3 | D | V | size | J
TGTGCCAGCAGCGTAGACGGACTGATCCAAGAGACCCAGTACTTC | CASSVDGLIQETQYF | . | TRBV9 | . | TRBJ2-5
TGTGCCAGCAGCAAAACTGGGCATTTT | CASSKTGHF | . | TRBV21-1 | few | TRBJ1-5
TGCAGCGCGCGAGGGACGACCGAGGTAGGCAATGAGCAGTTCTTC | CSARGTTEVGNEQFF | . | TRBV29-1 | . | TRBJ2-1
TGTGCCAGCAGCTTAGGGCTAGCGGAAGCTTTCTTT | CASSLGLAEAFF | . | TRBV11-2 | . | TRBJ1-1
TGTGCCAGCAGTCGGACAGGCGCCGGGGAGCTGTTTTTT | CASSRTGAGELFF | TRBD1 | TRBV27 | . | TRBJ2-2
TGCGCCAGCAGTGGATCCGGGACATCCTACGAGCAGTACTTC | CASSGSGTSYEQYF | . | TRBV10-1 | . | TRBJ2-7
TGTGCCAGCAGCCCACAATCAGGGATCTCTGGGGCCAACGTCCTGACTTTC | CASSPQSGISGANVLTF | . | TRBV7-6 | . | TRBJ2-6
TGTGCCAGCAGCCCCGGACTAGCGGGAGCCGCCTACGAGCAGTACTTC | CASSPGLAGAAYEQYF | TRBD2 | TRBV14 | . | TRBJ2-7
TGTGCCAGCAGCACAGATGGAGGGGGCGGCTACGAGCAGTACTTC | CASSTDGGGGYEQYF | . | TRBV7-6 | . | TRBJ2-7
TGTGCCAGCAGACCGGCCAACCCCCAAGAGACCCAGTACTTC | CASRPANPQETQYF | . | TRBV6-5 | . | TRBJ2-5
TGCGCCAGCTCCGGGCCGCCCCACGAGCAGTACTTC | CASSGPPHEQYF | . | TRBV4-1 | . | TRBJ2-7
TGTGCCAGCAGCTTGACTAATAACTATGGCTACACCTTC | CASSLTNNYGYTF | . | TRBV5-8 | . | TRBJ1-2
TGTGCCAGCAGCACCGGGACTAGCGGGAGGGCCAACCACGAGCAGTACTTC | CASSTGTSGRANHEQYF | TRBD2 | TRBV5-6 | . | TRBJ2-7
TGCGCCAGCAGCTTGGCCGCGGTGGGAGCTAATGAAAAACTGTTTTTT | CASSLAAVGANEKLFF | . | TRBV5-1 | once | TRBJ1-4
TGCAGCGTCCCCGCGAGTCCGGGACTATCCTACGAGCAGTACTTC | CSVPASPGLSYEQYF | TRBD2 | TRBV29-1 | . | TRBJ2-7
TGTGCCAGCAGCTTCCAGGGGGCTTGGAGCAATCAGCCCCAGCATTTT | CASSFQGAWSNQPQHF | TRBD1 | TRBV7-8 | . | TRBJ1-5
TGTGCCAGCAGCTTACAGGGGGGCGGCTACGAGCAGTACTTC | CASSLQGGGYEQYF | . | TRBV7-8 | . | TRBJ2-7
TGCGCCAGCAGCCCCGGGAGCGGGAGTAACAATGAGCAGTTCTTC | CASSPGSGSNNEQFF | TRBD2 | TRBV4-3 | . | TRBJ2-1
TGTGCCAGCAGGGGACGAGACTACGAGCAGTACTTC | CASRGRDYEQYF | . | TRBV6-5 | . | TRBJ2-7
TGTGCCAGCAGCGTAGGACAGGCCCTGTCCTACGAGCAGTACTTC | CASSVGQALSYEQYF | . | TRBV9 | . | TRBJ2-7
TGTGCCACCAGCAGAGGACCAGGGGTCGACGAGCAGTACTTC | CATSRGPGVDEQYF | . | TRBV15 | . | TRBJ2-7
TGTGCCAGCAGCTGGGGACTGCAGTTCTTCTTC | CASSWGLQFFF | . | TRBV7-6 | . | TRBJ2-1
TGTGCCAGCAGTTTTCACGGACACAACACCGGGGAGCTGTTTTTT | CASSFHGHNTGELFF | . | TRBV6-6 | . | TRBJ2-2
TGTGCCAGCAGCCGCCCGGGGGAAAAACTGTTTTTT | CASSRPGEKLFF | . | TRBV7-9 | . | TRBJ1-4
TGTGCCAGCAGTTTATCCAGGTTGGAAGAGCAGTTCTTC | CASSLSRLEEQFF | . | TRBV28 | . | TRBJ2-1
TGTGCCAGCAGCTTAGGGACTAGCGGGAGGATTGACACCGGGGAGCTGTTTTTT | CASSLGTSGRIDTGELFF | TRBD2 | TRBV11-2 | . | TRBJ2-2
TGTGCCAGCAGGTCAAGAGCGGGAGGGCCCTACAATGAGCAGTTCTTC | CASRSRAGGPYNEQFF | TRBD2 | TRBV28 | once | TRBJ2-1
TGTGCCAGCAGCTTGGACCTAGCGGGAGAAACCGGGGAGCTGTTTTTT | CASSLDLAGETGELFF | TRBD2 | TRBV5-4 | once | TRBJ2-2
TGTGCCAGCAGTGGGGACAGGGGGCCCTTCTACGAGCAGTACTTC | CASSGDRGPFYEQYF | TRBD1 | TRBV6-1 | . | TRBJ2-7
TGCGCCAGCAGCCAAGAGGGCAGGGGGCGCCCCGAGCAGTACTTC | CASSQEGRGRPEQYF | TRBD1 | TRBV4-1 | . | TRBJ2-7
TGCAGCGCCGACAGGGGATTCAATGAGCAGTTCTTC | CSADRGFNEQFF | TRBD1 | TRBV29-1 | . | TRBJ2-1
TGTGCCAGCAGCTTGCATTTTAACATTCAGTACTTC | CASSLHFNIQYF | . | TRBV7-9 | . | TRBJ2-4
TGTGCCAGCAGGGTTGGGACAGTACGGGGCACTGAAGCTTTCTTT | CASRVGTVRGTEAFF | TRBD1 | TRBV2 | . | TRBJ1-1
TGCAGCGTCATAGCGGGACTCACAGATACGCAGTATTTT | CSVIAGLTDTQYF | TRBD2 | TRBV29-1 | . | TRBJ2-3
TGTGCCAGTAGTCTGGACCGAAACTACAATGAGCAGTTCTTC | CASSLDRNYNEQFF | . | TRBV19 | . | TRBJ2-1
TGTGCCAGCAGCGGTAGACTAGCGTCATTCTACAATGAGCAGTTCTTC | CASSGRLASFYNEQFF | TRBD2 | TRBV14 | . | TRBJ2-1
TGCGCCAGCAGCCAGTCCGGGACAGGGGCCAATGAGCAGTTCTTC | CASSQSGTGANEQFF | TRBD1 | TRBV4-1 | once | TRBJ2-1
TGTGCCAGCAGCCCCCCCGTGCGGAATGAGCAGTTCTTC | CASSPPVRNEQFF | . | TRBV9 | . | TRBJ2-1
TGTGCCAGCAGCCCCGAGGGGGGGCTGTTTTTT | CASSPEGGLFF | . | TRBV7-2 | . | TRBJ2-2
TGTGCCAGCAGCCCCGGACAGGGAGAAATGAACACTGAAGCTTTCTTT | CASSPGQGEMNTEAFF | TRBD1 | TRBV4-2 | . | TRBJ1-1
TGTGCCAGTAGTATCCCTTCCGAGAAAACTGAAGCTTTCTTT | CASSIPSEKTEAFF | . | TRBV19 | . | TRBJ1-1